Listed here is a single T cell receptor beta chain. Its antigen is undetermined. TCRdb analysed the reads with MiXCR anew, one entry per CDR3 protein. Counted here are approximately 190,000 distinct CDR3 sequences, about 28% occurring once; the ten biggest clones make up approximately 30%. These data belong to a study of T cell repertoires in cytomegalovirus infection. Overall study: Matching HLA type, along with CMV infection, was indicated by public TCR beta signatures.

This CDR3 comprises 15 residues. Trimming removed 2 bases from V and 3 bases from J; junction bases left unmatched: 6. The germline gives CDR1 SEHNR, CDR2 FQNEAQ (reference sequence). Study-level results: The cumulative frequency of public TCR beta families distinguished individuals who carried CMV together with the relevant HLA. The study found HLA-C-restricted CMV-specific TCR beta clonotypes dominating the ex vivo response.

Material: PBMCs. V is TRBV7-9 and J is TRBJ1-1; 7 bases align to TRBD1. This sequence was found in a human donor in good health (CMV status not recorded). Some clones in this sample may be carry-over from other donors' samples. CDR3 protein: CASSLNRGADTEAFF. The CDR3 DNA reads TGTGCCAGCAGCTTAAACAGGGGCGCGGACACTGAAGCTTTCTTT.